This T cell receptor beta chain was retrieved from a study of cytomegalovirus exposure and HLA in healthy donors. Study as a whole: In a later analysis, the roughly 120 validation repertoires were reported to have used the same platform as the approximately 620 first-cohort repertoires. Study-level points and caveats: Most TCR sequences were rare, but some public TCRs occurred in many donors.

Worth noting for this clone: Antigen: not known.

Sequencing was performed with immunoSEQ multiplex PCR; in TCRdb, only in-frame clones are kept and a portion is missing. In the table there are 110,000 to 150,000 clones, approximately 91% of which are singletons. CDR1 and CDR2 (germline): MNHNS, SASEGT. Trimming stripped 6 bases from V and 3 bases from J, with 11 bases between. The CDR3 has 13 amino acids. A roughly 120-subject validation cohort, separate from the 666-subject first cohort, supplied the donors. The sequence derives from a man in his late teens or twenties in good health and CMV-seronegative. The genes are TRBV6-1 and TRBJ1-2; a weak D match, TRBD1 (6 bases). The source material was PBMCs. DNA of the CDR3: TGTGCCAGCAGGGCAGGGGTGGACTATGGCTACACCTTC. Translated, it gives CASRAGVDYGYTF.